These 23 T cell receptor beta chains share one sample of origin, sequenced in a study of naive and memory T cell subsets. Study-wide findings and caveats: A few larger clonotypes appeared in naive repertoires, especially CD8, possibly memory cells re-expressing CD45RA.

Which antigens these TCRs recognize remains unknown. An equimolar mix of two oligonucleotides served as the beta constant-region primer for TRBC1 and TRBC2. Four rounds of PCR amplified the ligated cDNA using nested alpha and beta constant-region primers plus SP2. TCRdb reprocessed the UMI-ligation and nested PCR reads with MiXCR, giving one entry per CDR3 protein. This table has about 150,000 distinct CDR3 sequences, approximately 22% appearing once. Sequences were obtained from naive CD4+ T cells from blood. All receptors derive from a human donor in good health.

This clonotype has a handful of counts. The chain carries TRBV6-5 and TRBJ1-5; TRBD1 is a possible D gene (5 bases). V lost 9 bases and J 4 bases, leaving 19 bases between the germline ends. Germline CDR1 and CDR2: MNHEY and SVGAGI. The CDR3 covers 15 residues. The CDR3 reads CASKFDQGTNQPQHF. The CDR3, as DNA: TGTGCCAGTAAATTCGACCAGGGAACGAATCAGCCCCAGCATTTT.

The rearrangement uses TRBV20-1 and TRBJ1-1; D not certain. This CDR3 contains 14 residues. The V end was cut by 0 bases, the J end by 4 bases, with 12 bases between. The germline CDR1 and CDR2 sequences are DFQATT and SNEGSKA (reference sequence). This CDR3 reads CSARDLPFGTEAFF. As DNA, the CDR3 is TGCAGTGCTAGAGATCTGCCGTTCGGCACTGAAGCTTTCTTT.

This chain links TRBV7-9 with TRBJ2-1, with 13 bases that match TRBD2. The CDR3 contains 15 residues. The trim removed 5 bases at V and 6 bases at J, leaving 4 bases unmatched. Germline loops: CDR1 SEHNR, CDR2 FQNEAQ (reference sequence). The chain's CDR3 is CASSRGLAGTNEQFF. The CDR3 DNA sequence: TGTGCCAGCAGCCGGGGACTAGCGGGAACCAATGAGCAGTTCTTC.

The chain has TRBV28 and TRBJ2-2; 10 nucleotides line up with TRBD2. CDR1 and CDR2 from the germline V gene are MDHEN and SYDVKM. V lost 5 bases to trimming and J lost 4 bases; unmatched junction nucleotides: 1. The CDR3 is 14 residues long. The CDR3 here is CASSIAGGTGELFF. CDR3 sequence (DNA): TGTGCCAGCAGTATAGCGGGAGGCACCGGGGAGCTGTTTTTT.

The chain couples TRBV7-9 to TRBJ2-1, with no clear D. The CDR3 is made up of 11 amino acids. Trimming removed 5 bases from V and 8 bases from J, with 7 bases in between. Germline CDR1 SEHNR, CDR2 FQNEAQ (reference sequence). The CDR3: CASSRVDEQFF. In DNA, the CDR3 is TGTGCCAGCAGCCGTGTGGATGAGCAGTTCTTC.

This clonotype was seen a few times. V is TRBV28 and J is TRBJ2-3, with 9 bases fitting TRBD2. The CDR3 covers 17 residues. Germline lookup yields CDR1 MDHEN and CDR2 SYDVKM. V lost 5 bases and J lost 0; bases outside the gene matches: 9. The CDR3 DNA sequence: TGTGCCAGCAGTCCCCACGGACTAGCGCATAGCACAGATACGCAGTATTTT. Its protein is CASSPHGLAHSTDTQYF. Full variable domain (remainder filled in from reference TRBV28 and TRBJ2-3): DVKVTQSSRYLVKRTGEKVFLECVQDMDHENMFWYRQDPGLGLRLIYFSYDVKMKEKGDIPEGYSVSREKKERFSLILESASTNQTSMYLCASSPHGLAHSTDTQYFGPGTRLTVL.

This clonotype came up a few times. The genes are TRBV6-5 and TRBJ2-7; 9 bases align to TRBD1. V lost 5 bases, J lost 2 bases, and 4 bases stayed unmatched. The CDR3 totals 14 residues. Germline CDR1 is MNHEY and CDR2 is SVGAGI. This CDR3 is CASSTTGGPYEQYF. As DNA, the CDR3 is TGTGCCAGCAGTACGACAGGGGGTCCCTACGAGCAGTACTTC.

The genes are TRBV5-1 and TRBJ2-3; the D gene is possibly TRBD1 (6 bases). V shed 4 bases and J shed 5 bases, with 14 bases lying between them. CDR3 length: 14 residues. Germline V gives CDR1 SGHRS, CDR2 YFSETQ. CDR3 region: CASSEGIRGDTQYF. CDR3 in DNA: TGCGCCAGCAGCGAGGGAATCAGGGGAGATACGCAGTATTTT.

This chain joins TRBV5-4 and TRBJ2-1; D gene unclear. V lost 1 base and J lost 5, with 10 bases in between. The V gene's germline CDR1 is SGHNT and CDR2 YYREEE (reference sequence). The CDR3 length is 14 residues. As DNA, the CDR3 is TGTGCCAGCAGCTTGTCTACTATCGACAATGAGCAGTTCTTC. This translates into CASSLSTIDNEQFF. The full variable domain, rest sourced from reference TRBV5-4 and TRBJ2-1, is ETGVTQSPTHLIKTRGQQVTLRCSSQSGHNTVSWYQQALGQGPQFIFQYYREEENGRGNFPPRFSGLQFPNYSSELNVNALELDDSALYLCASSLSTIDNEQFFGPGTRLTVL.

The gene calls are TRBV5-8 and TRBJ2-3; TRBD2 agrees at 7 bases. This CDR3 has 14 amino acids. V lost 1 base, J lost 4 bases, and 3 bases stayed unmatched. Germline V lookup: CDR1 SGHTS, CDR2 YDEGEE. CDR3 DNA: TGTGCCAGCAGCTTGTCAGGGAGGGCAGATACGCAGTATTTT. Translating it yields CASSLSGRADTQYF.

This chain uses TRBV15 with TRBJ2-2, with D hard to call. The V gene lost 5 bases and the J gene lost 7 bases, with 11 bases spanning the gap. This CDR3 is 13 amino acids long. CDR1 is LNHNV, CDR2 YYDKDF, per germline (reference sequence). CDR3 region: CATSPARVGELFF. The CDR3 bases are TGTGCCACCAGCCCAGCTAGAGTCGGGGAGCTGTTTTTT.

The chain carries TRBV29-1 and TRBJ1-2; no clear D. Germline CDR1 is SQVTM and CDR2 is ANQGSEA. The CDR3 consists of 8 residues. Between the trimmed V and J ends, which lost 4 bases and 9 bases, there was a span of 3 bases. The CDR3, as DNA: TGCAGCGTTGGGAGCTACACCTTC. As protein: CSVGSYTF. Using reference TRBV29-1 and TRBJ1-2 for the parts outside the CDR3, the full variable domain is SAVISQKPSRDICQRGTSLTIQCQVDSQVTMMFWYRQQPGQSLTLIATANQGSEATYESGFVIDKFPISRPNLTFSTLTVSNMSPEDSSIYLCSVGSYTFGSGTRLTVV.

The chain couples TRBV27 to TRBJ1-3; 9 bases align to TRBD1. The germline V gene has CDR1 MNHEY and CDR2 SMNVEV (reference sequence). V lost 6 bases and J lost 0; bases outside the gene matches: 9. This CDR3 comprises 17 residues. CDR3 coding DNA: TGTGCCAGCAGCAAAGTACAGGGGGCGAGCTCTGGAAACACCATATATTTT. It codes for CASSKVQGASSGNTIYF.

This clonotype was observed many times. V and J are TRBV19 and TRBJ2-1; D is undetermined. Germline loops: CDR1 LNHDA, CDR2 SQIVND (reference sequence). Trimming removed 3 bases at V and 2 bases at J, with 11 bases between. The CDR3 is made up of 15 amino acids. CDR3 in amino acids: CASSMMAYTYNEQFF. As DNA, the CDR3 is TGTGCCAGTAGTATGATGGCGTACACCTACAATGAGCAGTTCTTC.

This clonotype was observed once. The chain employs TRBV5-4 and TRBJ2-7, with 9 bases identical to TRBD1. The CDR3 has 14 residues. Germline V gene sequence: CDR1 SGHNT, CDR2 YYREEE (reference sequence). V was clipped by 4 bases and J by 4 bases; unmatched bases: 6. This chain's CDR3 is CASSPGGTGYEQYF. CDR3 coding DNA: TGTGCCAGCAGCCCAGGAGGGACAGGGTACGAGCAGTACTTC.

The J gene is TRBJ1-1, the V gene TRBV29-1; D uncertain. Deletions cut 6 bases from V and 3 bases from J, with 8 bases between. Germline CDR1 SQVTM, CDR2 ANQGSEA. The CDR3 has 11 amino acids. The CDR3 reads CSVLGYTEAFF. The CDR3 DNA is TGCAGCGTCCTGGGGTACACTGAAGCTTTCTTT.

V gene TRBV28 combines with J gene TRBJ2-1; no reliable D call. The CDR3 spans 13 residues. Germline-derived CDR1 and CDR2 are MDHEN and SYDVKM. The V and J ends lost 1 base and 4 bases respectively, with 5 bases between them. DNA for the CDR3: TGTGCCAGCAGTTTATTCAGATACAATGAGCAGTTCTTC. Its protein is CASSLFRYNEQFF. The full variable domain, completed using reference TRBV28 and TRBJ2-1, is DVKVTQSSRYLVKRTGEKVFLECVQDMDHENMFWYRQDPGLGLRLIYFSYDVKMKEKGDIPEGYSVSREKKERFSLILESASTNQTSMYLCASSLFRYNEQFFGPGTRLTVL.

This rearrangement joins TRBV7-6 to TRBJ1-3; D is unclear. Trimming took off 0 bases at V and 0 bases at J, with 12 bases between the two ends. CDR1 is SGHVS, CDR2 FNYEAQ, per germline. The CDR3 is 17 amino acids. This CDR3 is CASSLAMGYSSGNTIYF. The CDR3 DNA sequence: TGTGCCAGCAGCTTAGCAATGGGGTATAGCTCTGGAAACACCATATATTTT.

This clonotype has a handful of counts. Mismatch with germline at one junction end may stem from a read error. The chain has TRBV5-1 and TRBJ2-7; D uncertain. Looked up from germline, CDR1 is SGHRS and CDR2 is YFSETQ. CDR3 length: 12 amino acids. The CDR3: CASSLVPYEQYF. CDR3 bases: TGTGCCAGCAGTTTAGTCCCCTACGAGCAGTACTTC.

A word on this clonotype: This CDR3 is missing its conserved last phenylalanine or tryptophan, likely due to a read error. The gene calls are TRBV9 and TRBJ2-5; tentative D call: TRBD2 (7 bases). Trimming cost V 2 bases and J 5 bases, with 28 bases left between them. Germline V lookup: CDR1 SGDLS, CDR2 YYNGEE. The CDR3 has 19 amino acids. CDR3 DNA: TGTGCCAGCAGCGTGTATTCCGGCGGGAGTAGGGGGAGTAGGGAGACCCAGTACCTC. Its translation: CASSVYSGGSRGSRETQYL.

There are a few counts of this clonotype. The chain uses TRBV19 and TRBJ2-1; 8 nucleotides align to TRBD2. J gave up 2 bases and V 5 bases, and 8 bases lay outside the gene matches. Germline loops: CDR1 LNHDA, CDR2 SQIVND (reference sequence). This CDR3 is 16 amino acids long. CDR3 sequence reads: CASSPGSGRTYNEQFF. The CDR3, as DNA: TGTGCCAGTAGTCCGGGAAGCGGGAGAACCTACAATGAGCAGTTCTTC.

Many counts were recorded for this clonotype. CDR3 loop: CSARGGFTDTQYF. In DNA, the CDR3 is TGCAGTGCTAGAGGGGGGTTCACAGATACGCAGTATTTT. V and J are TRBV20-1 and TRBJ2-3, with D perhaps assigned TRBD1 or TRBD2 (5 bases each). V was pared by 1 base and J by 2 bases, with 7 bases between. The CDR3 has 13 amino acids. The germline V gene encodes CDR1 DFQATT and CDR2 SNEGSKA (reference sequence).

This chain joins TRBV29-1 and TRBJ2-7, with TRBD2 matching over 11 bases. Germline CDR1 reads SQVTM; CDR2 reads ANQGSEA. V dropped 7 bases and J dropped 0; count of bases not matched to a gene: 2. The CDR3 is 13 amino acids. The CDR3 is CSATSGSSYEQYF. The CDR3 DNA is TGCAGCGCTACTAGCGGGAGCTCCTACGAGCAGTACTTC.